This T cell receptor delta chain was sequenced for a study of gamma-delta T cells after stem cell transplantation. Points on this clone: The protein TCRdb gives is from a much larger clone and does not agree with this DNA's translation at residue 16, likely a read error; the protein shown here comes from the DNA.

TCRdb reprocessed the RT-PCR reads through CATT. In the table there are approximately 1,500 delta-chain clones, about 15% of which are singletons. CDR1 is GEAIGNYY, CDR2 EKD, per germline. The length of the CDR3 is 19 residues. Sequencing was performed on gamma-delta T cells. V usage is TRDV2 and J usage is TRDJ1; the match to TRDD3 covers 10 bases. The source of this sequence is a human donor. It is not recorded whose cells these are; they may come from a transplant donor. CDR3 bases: TGTGCCTGTGACGACATGTCTACTGGGGGATTGGCCCGCACCGATAATCTCATCTTT. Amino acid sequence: CACDDMSTGGLARTDNLIF.